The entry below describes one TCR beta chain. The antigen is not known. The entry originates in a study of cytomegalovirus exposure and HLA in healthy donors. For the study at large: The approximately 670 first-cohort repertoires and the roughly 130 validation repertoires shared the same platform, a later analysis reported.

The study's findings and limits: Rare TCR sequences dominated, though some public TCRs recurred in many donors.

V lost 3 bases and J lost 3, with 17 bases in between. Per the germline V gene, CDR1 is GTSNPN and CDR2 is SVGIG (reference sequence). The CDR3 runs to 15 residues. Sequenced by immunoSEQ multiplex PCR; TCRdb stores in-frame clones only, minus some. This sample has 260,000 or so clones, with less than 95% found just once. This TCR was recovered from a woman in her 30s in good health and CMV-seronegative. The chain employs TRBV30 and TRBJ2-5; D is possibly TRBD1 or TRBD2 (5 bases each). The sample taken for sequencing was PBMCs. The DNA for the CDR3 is TGTGCCTGGAGAGAAGCACCGGGGCCCAAAGAGACCCAGTACTTC. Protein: CAWREAPGPKETQYF.